Sequencing of this T cell receptor beta chain was carried out in a study of cytomegalovirus exposure and HLA in healthy donors. Turning to this clone: What it binds is unknown.

The PCR ran on 60 Vbeta and 13 Jbeta primers. Profiling relied on immunoSEQ multiplex PCR, and the TCRdb table lists in-frame clones only, not all of them. The data show over 200,000 clones, approximately 70% seen once. Study-wide results and caveats: A later analysis reported that several of the most significant clusters appeared to be linked to common viral pathogens, among them Epstein-Barr virus.

The CDR3 is 13 residues long. Trimming cost V 4 bases and J 5 bases; bases outside gene matches: 2. Germline V gives CDR1 SNHLY, CDR2 FYNNEI. Sequences were obtained from PBMCs. The receptor was isolated from a woman between 25 and 40 years old in good health and CMV-seronegative. This rearrangement joins TRBV2 to TRBJ1-1, with 9 bases aligning to TRBD1. CDR3 amino acids: CASSATGGTEAFF. CDR3 nucleotides: TGTGCCAGCAGTGCGACAGGGGGAACTGAAGCTTTCTTT. The whole variable domain, remainder taken from reference TRBV2 and TRBJ1-1, is EPEVTQTPSHQVTQMGQEVILRCVPISNHLYFYWYRQILGQKVEFLVSFYNNEISEKSEIFDDQFSVERPDGSNFTLKIRSTKLEDSAMYFCASSATGGTEAFFGQGTRLTVV.